This passage covers 27 T cell receptor beta chains from one sample sequenced in a study of cytomegalovirus exposure and HLA in healthy donors. This table comes from immunoSEQ multiplex PCR, and its TCRdb copy is limited to in-frame clones, with some not included. The sample yields about 110,000 clones, around nine tenths seen once. Specimen: PBMCs. All receptors derive from a woman younger than 45 in good health and CMV-seropositive.

The chain recombines TRBV29-1 with TRBJ1-1, with 8 positions matching TRBD1. Germline V gene data show CDR1 as SQVTM and CDR2 as ANQGSEA. V was pared by 4 bases and J by 3 bases, with 4 bases of the junction left unmatched. The CDR3 covers 13 residues. The CDR3 region is CSVGSGGYTEAFF. The CDR3 DNA reads as TGCAGCGTTGGTTCAGGGGGCTACACTGAAGCTTTCTTT.

The chain carries TRBV15 and TRBJ2-1; D might be TRBD2 (7 bases). The CDR3 is 14 residues long. The V end lost 4 bases, the J end lost 7 bases, and 14 bases lay between the germline ends. Germline assignment: CDR1 LNHNV and CDR2 YYDKDF (reference sequence). The CDR3 here is CATSKGGTMNEQFF. The CDR3, as DNA: TGTGCCACCAGCAAGGGGGGGACTATGAATGAGCAGTTCTTC.

V gene TRBV4-1 combines with J gene TRBJ2-1; 9 nucleotides line up with TRBD2. The CDR3 has 16 residues. Unmatched junction bases numbered 10, after V lost 0 bases and J lost 10 bases. CDR1 and CDR2 (germline): MGHRA, YSYEKL. The CDR3 sequence: CASSQEATSGAREQFF. The CDR3 DNA reads as TGCGCCAGCAGCCAAGAGGCGACTAGCGGTGCGAGGGAGCAGTTCTTC.

The chain joins TRBV4-2 to TRBJ1-6; no definite D call. The germline V gene encodes CDR1 LGHNA and CDR2 YNFKEQ. V was trimmed by 1 base and J by 5 bases, leaving 12 bases between them. The CDR3 has 16 amino acids. As DNA, the CDR3 is TGTGCCAGCAGCCAAGCGGTGGGCCTGGATAATTCACCCCTCCACTTT. Protein sequence: CASSQAVGLDNSPLHF.

This rearrangement joins TRBV29-1 to TRBJ2-1; TRBD2 aligns across 12 bases. There are 16 residues in the CDR3. J was trimmed by 8 bases and V by 1 base; bases with no gene match: 9. Looked up from germline, CDR1 is SQVTM and CDR2 is ANQGSEA. CDR3 loop: CSVEAETSGSGDEQFF. CDR3 coding DNA: TGCAGCGTTGAAGCGGAGACTAGCGGGAGTGGCGATGAGCAGTTCTTC.

J is TRBJ1-2 and V is TRBV19, with D hard to call. Trimming cost V 5 bases and J 7 bases, with 11 bases left between them. The V gene's germline CDR1 is LNHDA and CDR2 SQIVND (reference sequence). The CDR3 runs to 12 residues. CDR3: CASSRREGGYTF. The DNA of the CDR3 is TGTGCCAGTAGTCGACGGGAGGGTGGCTACACCTTC.

The chain links TRBV7-3 to TRBJ2-1, with 8 bases fitting TRBD2. V was pared by 1 base and J by 7 bases, with 6 bases of the junction left unmatched. The V gene's germline CDR1 is SGHTA and CDR2 FQGTGA. This CDR3 is 15 amino acids long. This CDR3 reads CASSLSAGGANEQFF. The CDR3 DNA reads as TGTGCCAGCAGCTTAAGCGCGGGAGGAGCAAATGAGCAGTTCTTC.

Details on this clone: The junction does not match germline at one end; this may be a read error. The DNA for the CDR3 is TGTGCCAGCAGCCCACTCGGGACTCGCTCCTCCAATGAGCAGTTCTTC. It codes for CASSPLGTRSSNEQFF. The chain combines TRBV9 with TRBJ2-1, with a tentative D call TRBD2 (6 bases). The germline V gene has CDR1 SGDLS and CDR2 YYNGEE. This CDR3 is built from 16 residues. Based on the CDR3 plus reference TRBV9 and TRBJ2-1, the full variable domain is DSGVTQTPKHLITATGQRVTLRCSPRSGDLSVYWYQQSLDQGLQFLIQYYNGEERAKGNILERFSAQQFPDLHSELNLSSLELGDSALYFCASSPLGTRSSNEQFFGPGTRLTVL.

The chain has TRBV2 and TRBJ1-5; no firm D call. This CDR3 has 13 amino acids. V shed 0 bases and J shed 6 bases, with 6 bases lying between them. Looked up from germline, CDR1 is SNHLY and CDR2 is FYNNEI. CDR3 residues: CASSEAPGQPQHF. In DNA form, the CDR3 reads TGTGCCAGCAGTGAAGCGCCCGGTCAGCCCCAGCATTTT.

The gene calls are TRBV6-1 and TRBJ2-2; 12 nucleotides match TRBD2. CDR1 is MNHNS and CDR2 is SASEGT in the germline V gene. The CDR3 is made up of 15 amino acids. J gave up 3 bases and V 4 bases, and 0 bases lay outside the gene matches. The CDR3 is CASSGTSGDTGELFF. The CDR3 bases are TGTGCCAGCAGTGGGACTAGCGGGGACACCGGGGAGCTGTTTTTT.

The chain recombines TRBV2 with TRBJ2-7; a weak D match, TRBD2 (5 bases). This CDR3 spans 14 amino acids. Trimming left V 4 bases short and J 2 bases short, with 12 bases between. Germline values: CDR1 SNHLY, CDR2 FYNNEI. DNA for the CDR3: TGTGCCAGCAGTGTAACGGACTTGACCTACGAGCAGTACTTC. Translating gives CASSVTDLTYEQYF. Using reference TRBV2 and TRBJ2-7 for the parts outside the CDR3, the full variable domain is EPEVTQTPSHQVTQMGQEVILRCVPISNHLYFYWYRQILGQKVEFLVSFYNNEISEKSEIFDDQFSVERPDGSNFTLKIRSTKLEDSAMYFCASSVTDLTYEQYFGPGTRLTVT.

This rearrangement joins TRBV2 to TRBJ2-1, with D tentatively TRBD2 (6 bases). The CDR3 totals 13 residues. The germline CDR1 and CDR2 sequences are SNHLY and FYNNEI. With 6 bases removed from V and 8 bases from J, the gap between germline ends came to 14 bases. Here the CDR3 DNA reads TGTGCCAGCAGACGGGAGTTAGTCCATGAGCAGTTCTTC. This sequence encodes CASRRELVHEQFF. Based on the CDR3 plus reference TRBV2 and TRBJ2-1, the full variable domain is EPEVTQTPSHQVTQMGQEVILRCVPISNHLYFYWYRQILGQKVEFLVSFYNNEISEKSEIFDDQFSVERPDGSNFTLKIRSTKLEDSAMYFCASRRELVHEQFFGPGTRLTVL.

The rearrangement links TRBV10-1 to TRBJ2-7; a possible D gene is TRBD2 (6 bases). Germline V lookup: CDR1 WNHNN, CDR2 SYGVQD (reference sequence). CDR3 length equals 15 residues. V was shortened by 7 bases and J by 0 bases, with 16 bases between the two germline ends. The CDR3 reads CASTARDLSSYEQYF. CDR3 DNA: TGCGCCAGCACCGCGCGGGACTTGAGCTCCTACGAGCAGTACTTC.

This clone was observed a single time. CDR3: CASSSRTGRNTEAFF. The CDR3 bases are TGTGCCAGCAGCTCTAGGACAGGCCGAAACACTGAAGCTTTCTTT. This chain joins TRBV7-2 and TRBJ1-1; 7 bases line up with TRBD1. The trim removed 4 bases at V and 2 bases at J, leaving 7 bases unmatched. This CDR3 region has 15 residues. Germline CDR1 SGHTA, CDR2 FQGNSA.

The genes are TRBV6-6 and TRBJ2-7, with 8 bases identical to TRBD2. CDR3 length: 14 amino acids. The V gene end was trimmed by 6 bases and the J gene end by 1 base; junction bases not matched to a gene: 5. The germline CDR1 and CDR2 sequences are MNHNY and SVGAGI (reference sequence). The CDR3 loop reads CASSYRLASYEQYF. In DNA form, the CDR3 reads TGTGCCAGCAGCTACCGACTAGCGTCCTACGAGCAGTACTTC.

This chain uses TRBV30 with TRBJ1-1; D uncertain. CDR3 size: 12 residues. Germline CDR1 and CDR2: GTSNPN and SVGIG (reference sequence). Deletions cut 0 bases from V and 5 bases from J, with 7 bases between. The chain's CDR3 is CAWSVRGTEAFF. The CDR3, as DNA: TGTGCCTGGAGTGTAAGAGGGACTGAAGCTTTCTTT. Supplemented by reference TRBV30 and TRBJ1-1, the full variable domain reads SQTIHQWPATLVQPVGSPLSLECTVEGTSNPNLYWYRQAAGRGLQLLFYSVGIGQISSEVPQNLSASRPQDRQFILSSKKLLLSDSGFYLCAWSVRGTEAFFGQGTRLTVV.

This chain connects TRBV5-4 to TRBJ1-2; 10 bases line up with TRBD1. The V and J ends lost 3 bases and 8 bases, in that order; junction bases with no gene match: 7. The CDR3 loop spans 14 amino acids. Germline values: CDR1 SGHNT, CDR2 YYREEE (reference sequence). The CDR3 region has the DNA TGTGCCAGCAGCTGGAAGGGACAGGGGAAGGGCTACACCTTC. This gives the protein CASSWKGQGKGYTF.

The chain joins TRBV2 to TRBJ2-7; no reliable D call. The CDR3 has 13 residues. The V and J ends lost 2 bases and 1 base respectively, with 6 bases between them. CDR1 and CDR2 (germline): SNHLY, FYNNEI. CDR3 sequence: CASSEQVSYEQYF. The DNA of the CDR3 is TGTGCCAGCAGTGAACAGGTTTCCTACGAGCAGTACTTC.

This rearrangement joins TRBV9 to TRBJ2-2; 8 positions agree with TRBD2. CDR1 is SGDLS and CDR2 is YYNGEE in the germline V gene. The CDR3 totals 15 residues. The junction had 4 bases not matched to a gene; V was cut back by 3 bases and J by 3 bases. This chain's CDR3 is CASSASGGDTGELFF. CDR3 in DNA: TGTGCCAGCAGCGCAAGCGGGGGAGACACCGGGGAGCTGTTTTTT. Full variable domain (missing parts from reference TRBV9 and TRBJ2-2): DSGVTQTPKHLITATGQRVTLRCSPRSGDLSVYWYQQSLDQGLQFLIQYYNGEERAKGNILERFSAQQFPDLHSELNLSSLELGDSALYFCASSASGGDTGELFFGEGSRLTVL.

The CDR3, as DNA: TGCGCCAGCAGCTCTCAGGGGTCATCCTACGAGCAGTACTTC. This codes for CASSSQGSSYEQYF. The rearrangement joins TRBV5-1 to TRBJ2-7; the D gene is possibly TRBD1 (6 bases). The germline V gene encodes CDR1 SGHRS and CDR2 YFSETQ. The V end lost 3 bases, the J end lost 1 base, and 11 bases lay between the germline ends. The CDR3 is 14 amino acids.

This chain connects TRBV28 to TRBJ1-2; no reliable D call. CDR1 MDHEN and CDR2 SYDVKM come from the germline V gene. Trimming stripped 7 bases from V and 4 bases from J, with 10 bases between. CDR3 size: 12 residues. The CDR3 bases are TGTGCCAGCACGAGGGCAGGCTATGGCTACACCTTC. This sequence encodes CASTRAGYGYTF.

This chain uses TRBV6-5 with TRBJ2-3, with 9 bases that match TRBD2. This CDR3 is 16 amino acids long. The V and J ends lost 0 bases and 6 bases, in that order; junction bases with no gene match: 7. Germline V gene lookup returns CDR1 MNHEY and CDR2 SVGAGI. The CDR3 DNA follows: TGTGCCAGCAGTTACTCGGGCGGGGGGGGATTGGATACGCAGTATTTT. This encodes CASSYSGGGGLDTQYF.

The chain recombines TRBV30 with TRBJ1-4; D call uncertain. Germline V gene data show CDR1 as GTSNPN and CDR2 as SVGIG (reference sequence). Trimming cost V 2 bases and J 7 bases, with 8 bases left between them. This CDR3 comprises 12 residues. The CDR3 reads CAWSSRFEKLFF. In nucleotides, the CDR3 is TGTGCCTGGAGTTCTAGATTTGAAAAACTGTTTTTT.

This sequence joins TRBV4-1 and TRBJ1-6; D remains unclear. Germline assignment: CDR1 MGHRA and CDR2 YSYEKL. This CDR3 comprises 13 residues. Trimming stripped 0 bases from V and 9 bases from J, with 6 bases between. In DNA, the CDR3 is TGCGCCAGCAGCCAAGAGGGAGGTTCACCCCTCCACTTT. It specifies CASSQEGGSPLHF.

V and J are TRBV7-9 and TRBJ2-2; D perhaps matches TRBD1 (6 bases). Trimming cost V 8 bases and J 2 bases, with 15 bases left between them. This CDR3 comprises 15 residues. CDR1 SEHNR and CDR2 FQNEAQ come from the germline V gene (reference sequence). CDR3 sequence (DNA): TGTGCCAGCGGGGGAAACAGGGCTAACACCGGGGAGCTGTTTTTT. It yields the protein CASGGNRANTGELFF. The variable domain in full, with the rest retrieved from reference TRBV7-9 and TRBJ2-2, is DTGVSQNPRHKITKRGQNVTFRCDPISEHNRLYWYRQTLGQGPEFLTYFQNEAQLEKSRLLSDRFSAERPKGSFSTLEIQRTEQGDSAMYLCASGGNRANTGELFFGEGSRLTVL.

J is TRBJ2-1 and V is TRBV9, with 9 bases lining up with TRBD2. CDR1 is SGDLS, CDR2 YYNGEE, per germline. With 0 bases clipped from V and 9 bases from J, the junction kept 7 bases outside the gene matches. The length of the CDR3 is 15 residues. The CDR3 here is CASSVDGGRGTEQFF. In DNA, the CDR3 is TGTGCCAGCAGCGTAGATGGCGGGAGGGGGACTGAGCAGTTCTTC.

In this sample, this clone turned up once. V is TRBV19 and J is TRBJ1-1; D uncertain. Trimming stripped 9 bases from V and 7 bases from J, with 15 bases between. Germline V gives CDR1 LNHDA, CDR2 SQIVND (reference sequence). CDR3 length: 12 residues. The CDR3 region has the DNA TGTGCCAGCAATCACCCCTACGGTGAAGCTTTCTTT. Translation: CASNHPYGEAFF.